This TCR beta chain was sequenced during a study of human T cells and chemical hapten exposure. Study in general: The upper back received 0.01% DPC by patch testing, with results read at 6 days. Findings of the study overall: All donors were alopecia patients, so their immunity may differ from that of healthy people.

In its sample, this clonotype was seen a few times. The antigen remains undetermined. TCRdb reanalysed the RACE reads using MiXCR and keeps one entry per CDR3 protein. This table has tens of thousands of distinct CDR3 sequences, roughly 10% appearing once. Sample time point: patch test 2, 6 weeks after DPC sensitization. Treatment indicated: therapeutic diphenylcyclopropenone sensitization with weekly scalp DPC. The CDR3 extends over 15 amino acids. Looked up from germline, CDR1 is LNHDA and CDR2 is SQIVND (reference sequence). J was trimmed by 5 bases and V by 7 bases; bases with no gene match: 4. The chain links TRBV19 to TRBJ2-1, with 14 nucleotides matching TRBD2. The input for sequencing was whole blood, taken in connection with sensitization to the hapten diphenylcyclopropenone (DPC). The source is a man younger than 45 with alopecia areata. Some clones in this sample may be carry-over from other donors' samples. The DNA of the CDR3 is TGTGCCAGTACCCCGACTAGCGGGGGGGACAATGAGCAGTTCTTC. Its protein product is CASTPTSGGDNEQFF.